This is a list of T cell receptor beta chains from one sample in a study of shared T cell receptors in the human thymus. Method: immunoSEQ multiplex PCR; TCRdb's copy keeps in-frame clones and lacks some. Of 650,000 to 950,000 clones listed, roughly 88% are singletons. The same data also contributed to another study, on human thymus T cells.

Sequencing input: thymocytes. These receptor sequences come from a girl under three years old with a congenital heart defect. Each CDR3 is given with its conserved first and last residue. D genes are given only for firm matches. Expanded clones get a size class; other rows say once, few or many, or leave the size out.

>TRBJ2-5|NA|TRBD2|TRBV28
TGTGCCAGCAGGCGGGGGTCGCAAGAGACCCAGTACTTC
CASRRGSQETQYF
>TRBJ2-1|NA|TRBD2|TRBV5-4
TGTGCCAGCAGCTTGAGTCTAGCGGGGGGACCCCCGAACAATGAGCAGTTCTTC
CASSLSLAGGPPNNEQFF
>TRBJ2-3|NA|TRBD2|TRBV25-1
TGTGCCAGCAGTGACGGGGGGGAAACCAGCACAGATACGCAGTATTTT
CASSDGGETSTDTQYF
>TRBJ2-3|NA|TRBD2|TRBV5-4
TGTGCCAGCAGCTTGCGTCTAGCGGGGGGGTTTTTTGATACGCAGTATTTT
CASSLRLAGGFFDTQYF
>TRBJ2-3|NA|TRBD1|TRBV19
TGTGCCAGTAGAACACCCGACAGGGCTGGAAGAGATACGCAGTATTTT
CASRTPDRAGRDTQYF
>TRBJ1-2|NA|NA|TRBV27
TGTGCCAGCAGTCCCGCTAACTATGGCTACACCTTC
CASSPANYGYTF
>TRBJ1-1|NA|NA|TRBV14
TGTGCCAGCAGCCAAGGGGCACATTTGAACACTGAAGCTTTCTTT
CASSQGAHLNTEAFF
>TRBJ1-1|NA|TRBD1|TRBV29-1
TGCAGCGTCCAGGGGGCTCCCCGAGCGGTGAACACTGAAGCTTTCTTT
CSVQGAPRAVNTEAFF
>TRBJ2-1|once|TRBD1|TRBV28
TGTGCCAGCAGTTTTATTGTCCCCGACAGGGGGGGGGTAAAGAGCTCCTACAATGAGCAGTTCTTC
CASSFIVPDRGGVKSSYNEQFF
>TRBJ2-1|NA|TRBD2|TRBV4-1
TGCGCCAGCAGCCAGCGGGGGGTCCCTTACAATGAGCAGTTCTTC
CASSQRGVPYNEQFF
>TRBJ1-1|NA|NA|TRBV5-6
TGTGCCAGCAGCTTGCCACTAAACCCGGGACAACTGAACACTGAAGCTTTCTTT
CASSLPLNPGQLNTEAFF
>TRBJ2-5|NA|TRBD2|TRBV11-2
TGTGCCAGCAGCTCCTATCAGAGTAGCGGGGCTCTGAGAGAGACCCAGTACTTC
CASSSYQSSGALRETQYF
>TRBJ2-3|NA|NA|TRBV11-2
TGTGCCAGCAGCTCGGAGGATACGCAGTATTTT
CASSSEDTQYF
>TRBJ2-2|NA|TRBD1|TRBV4-2
TGTGCCAGCAGCCAAGATCTTTACCTCAAACAGGGGTGGATCACCGGGGAGCTGTTTTTT
CASSQDLYLKQGWITGELFF
>TRBJ1-1|NA|NA|TRBV11-3
TGTGCCAGCAGCTTAGGATCCCCGACAGGTGGGGACACTGAAGCTTTCTTT
CASSLGSPTGGDTEAFF
>TRBJ2-7|NA|TRBD1|TRBV10-1
TGCGCCAGCAGTGAGGGACAGGGATCACGCGAGCAGTACTTC
CASSEGQGSREQYF
>TRBJ2-1|NA|NA|TRBV12-2
TGTGCAAGTCGCTTAGTCAGCGGGACCTACAATGAGCAGTTCTTC
CASRLVSGTYNEQFF
>TRBJ2-5|NA|TRBD1|TRBV6-6
TGTGCCAGCAGACGCGACAGGGCGGAGACCCAGTACTTC
CASRRDRAETQYF
>TRBJ1-1|NA|TRBD1|TRBV2
TGTGCCAGCACCCGGAGGGGACAGGGCAGGTACACTGAAGCTTTCTTT
CASTRRGQGRYTEAFF
>TRBJ1-4|NA|NA|TRBV7-9
TGTGCCAGCAGCTTAGCTTCGGTCGGCTCGGGAAAACTGTTTTTT
CASSLASVGSGKLFF
>TRBJ1-1|NA|NA|TRBV28
TGTGCCAGCAGTTTATTGACAGACCCATTAATGAACACTGAAGCTTTCTTT
CASSLLTDPLMNTEAFF
>TRBJ2-7|NA|TRBD2|TRBV28
TGTGCCAGCAGCTACTCCTTGACTAGCGGGTTCTACGAGCAGTACTTC
CASSYSLTSGFYEQYF
>TRBJ1-3|NA|NA|TRBV4-1
TGCGCCAGCAGCCAAGCGGCGGGCTCTGGAAACACCATATATTTT
CASSQAAGSGNTIYF
>TRBJ2-7|NA|TRBD1|TRBV18
TGTGCCAGCTCACCCGTAAACGAAGAGGGACAGGGCACACCGCAAGGGGCCCACTACGAGCAGTACTTC
CASSPVNEEGQGTPQGAHYEQYF
>TRBJ1-3|NA|TRBD1|TRBV10-3
TGTGCCATCAGTGAGTTTGTTGGGACAGAAGAAGTCTCTGGAAACACCATATATTTT
CAISEFVGTEEVSGNTIYF
>TRBJ2-1|NA|TRBD2|TRBV5-1
TGCGCCAGCAGCTTGGGACGTTTGCGGGGGGGCCCTAAACATGAGCAGTTCTTC
CASSLGRLRGGPKHEQFF
>TRBJ2-5|NA|NA|TRBV23-1
TGCGCCAGCAGTCAATCGGAGCGCCTTGGGACCCAGTACTTC
CASSQSERLGTQYF
>TRBJ1-1|NA|NA|TRBV15
TGTGCCACCAGCACCCTAGGAGTCGTTGACACTGAAGCTTTCTTT
CATSTLGVVDTEAFF
>TRBJ1-2|NA|NA|TRBV27
TGTGCCAGCGGACACTATGGCTATGGCTACACCTTC
CASGHYGYGYTF
>TRBJ1-1|NA|NA|TRBV27
TGTGCCAGCAGTCCCCAGGGTTCGGTTTTAAGGACTGAAGCTTTCTTT
CASSPQGSVLRTEAFF
>TRBJ1-1|once|NA|TRBV14
TGTGCCAGCAGCCAAATTCAGCGGGGGAGCACTGAAGCTTTCTTT
CASSQIQRGSTEAFF
>TRBJ1-1|NA|TRBD1|TRBV18
TGTGCCAGCTCACCCAGCCAGGGGGTGGGCACTGAAGCTTTCTTT
CASSPSQGVGTEAFF
>TRBJ2-3|NA|TRBD2|TRBV5-4
TGTGCCAGCACGTACAGCGGGGGGGCAACAGATACGCAGTATTTT
CASTYSGGATDTQYF